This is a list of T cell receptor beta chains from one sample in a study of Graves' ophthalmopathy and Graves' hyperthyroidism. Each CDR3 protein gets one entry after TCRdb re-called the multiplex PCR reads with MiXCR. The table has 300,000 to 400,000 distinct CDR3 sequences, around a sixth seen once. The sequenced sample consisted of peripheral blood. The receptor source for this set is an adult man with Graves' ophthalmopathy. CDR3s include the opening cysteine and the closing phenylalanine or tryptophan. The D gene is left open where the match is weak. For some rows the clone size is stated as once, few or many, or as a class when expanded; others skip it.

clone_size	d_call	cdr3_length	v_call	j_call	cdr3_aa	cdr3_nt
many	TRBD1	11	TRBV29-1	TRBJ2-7	CSVDRNNEQYF	TGCAGCGTGGACAGGAATAACGAGCAGTACTTC
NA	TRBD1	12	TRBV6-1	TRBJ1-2	CASTGTGRGYTF	TGTGCCAGCACCGGGACAGGGCGCGGCTACACCTTC
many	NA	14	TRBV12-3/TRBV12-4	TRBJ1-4	CASSFHGSNEKLFF	TGTGCCAGCAGTTTCCACGGTTCTAATGAAAAACTGTTTTTT
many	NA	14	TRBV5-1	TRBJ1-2	CASSASGFAPFYTF	TGCGCCAGCAGCGCTTCAGGTTTCGCCCCGTTTTACACCTTC
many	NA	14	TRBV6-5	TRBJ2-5	CASSTSGKKETQYF	TGTGCCAGCAGTACCTCCGGGAAAAAAGAGACCCAGTACTTC
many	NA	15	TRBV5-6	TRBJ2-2	CASSSDLGGTGELFF	TGTGCCAGCAGCTCGGATCTGGGGGGCACCGGGGAGCTGTTTTTT
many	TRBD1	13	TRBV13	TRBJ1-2	CASSSGRQGSYTF	TGTGCCAGCAGCTCCGGCAGACAGGGAAGTTACACCTTC
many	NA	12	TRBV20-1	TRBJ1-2	CSAPRPNYGYTF	TGCAGTGCTCCCAGGCCCAACTATGGCTACACCTTC
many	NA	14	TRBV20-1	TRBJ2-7	CSARVLAAARGQYF	TGCAGTGCTAGAGTGCTGGCGGCTGCGAGGGGGCAGTACTTC
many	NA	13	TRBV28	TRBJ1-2	CASSRPGKGGYTF	TGTGCCAGCAGCCGCCCAGGGAAAGGGGGCTACACCTTC
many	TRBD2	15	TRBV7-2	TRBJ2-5	CASSFVGLAGETQYF	TGTGCCAGCAGCTTTGTGGGACTAGCTGGGGAGACCCAGTACTTC
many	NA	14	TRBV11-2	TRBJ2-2	CASSLLVTTGELFF	TGTGCCAGCAGCTTATTGGTAACCACCGGGGAGCTGTTTTTT
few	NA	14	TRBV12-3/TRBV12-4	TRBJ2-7	CASSFGGVTYEQYF	TGTGCCAGCAGTTTCGGCGGGGTTACCTACGAGCAGTACTTC
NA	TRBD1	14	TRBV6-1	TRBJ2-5	CASLAGGRQETQYF	TGTGCCAGCCTCGCAGGGGGCCGTCAGGAGACCCAGTACTTC
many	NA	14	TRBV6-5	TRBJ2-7	CASSYADSYYAQYF	TGTGCCAGCAGTTACGCCGACTCTTACTACGCGCAGTACTTC
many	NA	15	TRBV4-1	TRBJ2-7	CASSLNPDSSYEQYF	TGCGCCAGCAGTCTCAACCCGGACAGCTCCTACGAGCAGTACTTC
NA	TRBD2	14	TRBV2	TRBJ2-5	CASKLTSGRETQYF	TGTGCCAGCAAGTTAACGAGCGGGAGGGAGACCCAGTACTTC
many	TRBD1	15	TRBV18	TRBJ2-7	CASSPPSGQSLVKYF	TGTGCCAGCTCACCACCCTCGGGACAGAGTCTTGTAAAGTACTTC
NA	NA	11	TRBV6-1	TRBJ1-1	CASSKNSEAFF	TGTGCCAGCAGTAAAAATAGTGAAGCTTTCTTT
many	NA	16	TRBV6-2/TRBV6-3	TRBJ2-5	CASSYSAGTVQETQYF	TGTGCCAGCAGTTACTCGGCGGGGACCGTCCAAGAGACCCAGTACTTC
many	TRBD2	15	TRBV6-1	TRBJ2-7	CASGSSGLAGREQYF	TGTGCCAGCGGGAGCTCCGGACTAGCGGGGCGCGAGCAGTACTTC
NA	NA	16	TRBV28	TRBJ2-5	CASSHPTGEGIETQYF	TGTGCCAGCAGTCACCCGACGGGTGAGGGCATCGAGACCCAGTACTTC
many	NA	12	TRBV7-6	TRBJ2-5	CASSPHGETQYF	TGTGCCAGCAGCCCCCACGGGGAGACCCAGTACTTC
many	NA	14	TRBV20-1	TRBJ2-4	CSATLDSYEDIQYF	TGCAGTGCTACCCTGGACAGCTACGAAGACATTCAGTACTTC
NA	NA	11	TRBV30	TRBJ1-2	CAWSPGDGYTF	TGTGCCTGGAGCCCCGGGGACGGCTACACCTTC
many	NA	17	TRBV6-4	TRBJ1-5	CASTFSGTGIKNQPQHF	TGTGCCAGCACCTTCTCAGGGACGGGGATTAAAAATCAGCCCCAGCATTTT
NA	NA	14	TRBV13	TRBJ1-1	CASNLRGGGTEAFF	TGTGCCAGCAACCTACGGGGGGGTGGGACTGAAGCTTTCTTT
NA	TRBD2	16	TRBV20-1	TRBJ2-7	CSAIPLGTSGIYEQYF	TGCAGTGCTATCCCGCTAGGGACTAGCGGGATCTACGAGCAGTACTTC
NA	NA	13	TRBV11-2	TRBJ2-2	CASEKERTGELFF	TGTGCCAGCGAAAAAGAACGCACCGGGGAGCTGTTTTTT
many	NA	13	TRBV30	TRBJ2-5	CAWTLQAGETQYF	TGTGCCTGGACACTACAGGCAGGAGAGACCCAGTACTTC
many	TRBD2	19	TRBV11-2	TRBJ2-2	CASPTRGTSGRSNTGELFF	TGTGCCAGCCCTACCCGTGGGACTAGCGGGAGATCGAACACCGGGGAGCTGTTTTTT
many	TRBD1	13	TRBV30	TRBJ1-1	CAGRTGGATEAFF	TGTGCCGGACGGACAGGGGGCGCGACTGAAGCTTTCTTT
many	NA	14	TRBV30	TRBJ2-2	CAWTKSSNTGELFF	TGTGCCTGGACCAAATCCAGTAACACCGGGGAGCTGTTTTTT
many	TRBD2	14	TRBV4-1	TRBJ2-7	CASSRASGAYEQYF	TGCGCCAGCAGCCGGGCTAGCGGGGCTTACGAGCAGTACTTC
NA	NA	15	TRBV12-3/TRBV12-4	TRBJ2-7	CASTIGIAQRGEQSF	TGTGCCAGCACCATAGGGATAGCGCAACGTGGGGAGCAGTCCTTC
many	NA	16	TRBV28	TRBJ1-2	CASSSPADIFNYGYTF	TGTGCCAGCAGTTCCCCTGCGGACATTTTTAACTATGGCTACACCTTC
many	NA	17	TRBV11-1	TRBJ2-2	CASSRSLWQDNTGELFF	TGTGCCAGCAGCCGGTCCTTATGGCAGGACAACACCGGGGAGCTGTTTTTT
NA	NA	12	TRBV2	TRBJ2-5	CASKRVSETQYF	TGTGCCAGCAAGAGGGTCTCAGAGACCCAGTACTTC
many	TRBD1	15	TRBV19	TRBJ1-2	CASSPTGGVKDGYTF	TGTGCCAGTAGTCCGACAGGGGGCGTTAAGGATGGCTACACCTTC
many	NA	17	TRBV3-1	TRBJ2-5	CASSQTLGGWTPETQYF	TGTGCCAGCAGCCAGACTCTTGGAGGCTGGACGCCGGAGACCCAGTACTTC
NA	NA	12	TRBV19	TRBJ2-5	CASSRAAETQYF	TGTGCCAGTAGCCGAGCGGCGGAGACCCAGTACTTC
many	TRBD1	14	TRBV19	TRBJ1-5	CASSIQGAEGPQHF	TGTGCCAGTAGTATACAGGGGGCTGAAGGGCCCCAGCATTTT
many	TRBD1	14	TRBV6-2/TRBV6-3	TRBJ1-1	CASSDRGPDTEAFF	TGTGCCAGCAGCGACAGGGGGCCGGACACTGAAGCTTTCTTT
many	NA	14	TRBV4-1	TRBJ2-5	CASSQAGGQETQYF	TGCGCCAGCAGCCAAGCCGGGGGTCAAGAGACCCAGTACTTC
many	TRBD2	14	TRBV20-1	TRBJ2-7	CSAGTSGRGYEQYF	TGCAGTGCTGGGACTAGCGGGAGAGGTTACGAGCAGTACTTC
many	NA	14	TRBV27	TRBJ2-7	CASSSGGASYEQYF	TGTGCCAGCAGCTCCGGGGGTGCATCCTACGAGCAGTACTTC
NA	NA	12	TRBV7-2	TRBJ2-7	CASLPADYEQYF	TGTGCCAGCTTACCGGCGGATTACGAGCAGTACTTC
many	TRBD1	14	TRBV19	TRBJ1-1	CASSTRQGYTEAFF	TGTGCCAGTAGTACCCGACAGGGGTACACTGAAGCTTTCTTT
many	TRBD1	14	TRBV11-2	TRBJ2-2	CASSRGQLTGELFF	TGTGCCAGCAGCCGGGGACAGCTCACCGGGGAGCTGTTTTTT
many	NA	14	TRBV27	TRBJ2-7	CASSRQDSSYEQYF	TGTGCCAGCAGCCGACAGGACTCCTCCTACGAGCAGTACTTC
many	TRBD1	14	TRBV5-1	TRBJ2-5	CASGAGTVQETQYF	TGCGCCAGCGGGGCCGGGACAGTACAAGAGACCCAGTACTTC
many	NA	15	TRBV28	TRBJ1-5	CASSFGRSSNQPQHF	TGTGCCAGCAGTTTTGGCAGGTCGAGCAATCAGCCCCAGCATTTT
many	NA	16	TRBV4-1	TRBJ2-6	CASSQVMGNGANVLTF	TGCGCCAGCAGCCAAGTAATGGGGAACGGGGCCAACGTCCTGACTTTC
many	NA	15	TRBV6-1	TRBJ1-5	CASSDTRGDNQPQHF	TGTGCCAGCAGTGATACCCGGGGAGACAATCAGCCCCAGCATTTT
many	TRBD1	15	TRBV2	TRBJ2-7	CASSQAGGVSYEQYF	TGTGCCAGCAGTCAGGCAGGGGGTGTGTCCTACGAGCAGTACTTC
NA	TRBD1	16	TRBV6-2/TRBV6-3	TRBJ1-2	CASSHGTGVVDYGYTF	TGTGCCAGCAGCCATGGGACAGGGGTGGTGGACTATGGCTACACCTTC
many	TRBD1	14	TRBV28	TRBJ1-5	CASYARGPGQPQHF	TGTGCCAGCTATGCAAGGGGGCCAGGTCAGCCCCAGCATTTT
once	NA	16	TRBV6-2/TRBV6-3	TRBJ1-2	CASRGSGTGSNYGYTF	TGTGCCAGCAGAGGATCGGGTACCGGGTCGAACTATGGCTACACCTTC
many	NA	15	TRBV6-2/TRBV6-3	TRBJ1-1	CASSYSWGMNTEAFF	TGTGCCAGCAGTTACTCGTGGGGTATGAACACTGAAGCTTTCTTT
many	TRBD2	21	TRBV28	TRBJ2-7	CASSSPHDTSGKRLSSYEQYF	TGTGCCAGCAGTTCACCCCACGATACTAGCGGGAAAAGGTTAAGTTCCTACGAGCAGTACTTC